Reported below is one T cell receptor (beta chain). The specificity of this receptor is unknown. Base-call qualities are not available, and no considerably larger clone is one nucleotide away. The CDR3 covers 11 residues, taking in both the cysteine and the phenylalanine. The CDR3 DNA has 33 bases and is translated from base 1. At the junction V is shortened by 5 bases and J by 4 bases, with 3 bases in between. Sequences MDHEN (CDR1) and SYDVKM (CDR2) are obtained from the germline V gene. This specimen belongs to a study of shared clonotypes between healthy human individuals (dated by TCRdb to 2020 to 2021). Background on the whole study: A few men and a couple of women, aged 18 to 49 years, made up the cohort. Leukapheresis yielded between about 0.94 and 9 billion PBMCs per donor. Libraries were prepared and TCR repertoires were sequenced by different laboratories using diverse techniques, in order to increase sequencing depth and limit assay-specific biases. To estimate repertoire size and how much clonotypes are shared between individuals, the study performed deep sequencing of blood TCR repertoires from about five healthy adults. For each donor, three plates each were used for CD4 naive and CD4 memory, two plates were used for CD8 naive, and one plate was used for CD8 memory. Broader findings and caveats from the paper: Pairwise subsampling indicated that sequencing depth was expected to affect the degree of clonotype sharing among donors. Because the study included a small number of donors, the genetic and exposure-history diversity represented was limited. Approximately 5% of naive CD4, around 3.6% of naive CD8, roughly 2.4% of memory CD4, and 0.35% to 0.5% of memory CD8 clonotypes were shared across a few donors. Estimated clonotype richness was generally larger for naive than for memory subsets. Higher generation probabilities were observed for clonotypes shared by all four sorted-subset donors than for non-shared clonotypes. Rarefaction of sorted-subset datasets indicated incomplete sequencing despite the large sequencing depth. Sampling was restricted to blood, and TCR repertoires in tissues likely differ from the TCR repertoires found in blood.

Using the deep immunoSEQ assay, TCR CDR3 regions were amplified from genomic DNA by multiplex PCR. Genomic DNA extracted from each cell subset was distributed evenly over all wells of several immunoSEQ 96-well plates, and each plate served as one replicate. For sorted subsets, each replicate PCR was loaded with 200 ng genomic DNA, equivalent to about 30,000 T cell genomes. Purified libraries were quantified with a Qubit 3.0 fluorometer, sized on a Bioanalyzer 2100, and re-quantified with the KAPA Library Quantification kit. Every immunoSEQ 96-well plate was sequenced on a separate single-read 150-cycle Illumina NextSeq 550 flow cell. As for how the authors treated the data: Because the immunoSEQ output included only junctional sequences and no quality scores, the filtering could not be the same as the filtering used for full-length reads. To assign V/J genes and CDR3, sequences were annotated using PyIR, a Python wrapper for IgBLAST v1.9, with IMGT germline references. Reads with weak V/J assignments (E-value above 1e-6), missing CDR3, stop codons, out-of-frame junctions, or ambiguous translated residues were removed. A V3J clonotype was defined by an identical inferred V gene, J gene, and CDR3 amino acid sequence. Percentage overlap between repertoires was computed as shared unique clonotypes divided by the size of the smaller repertoire. Repertoire richness was assessed with RTK rarefaction, the Chao1 estimator, and Recon v2.1 estimates of unobserved clonotypes. For all TCRbeta clonotypes obtained by the gDNA method from several donors, generation probabilities were computed with OLGA. Here the immuneACCESS table is served through TCRdb, limited to in-frame sequences with V and J called. Missing clones are a known gap in these copies; in checked studies unresolved V genes cover under half, and the rest lacks a known reason. Clone size and V and J calls were adopted from that table, with D and trimming inferred from the DNA. Across this sample there are 190,000 or so clones, with 60% to 75% seen only once. Together, the top ten hold around 9.3% of the sample.

The donors were healthy, HIV-negative adults who had no recently reported acute infections or vaccinations. Every donor was a Caucasian adult residing in Nashville, Tennessee, USA. CD4+ T cells were enriched through magnetic negative selection, after which naive cells were positively selected on CD45RA and the remaining negative fraction served as the memory subset. After blood collection by leukapheresis, PBMCs were isolated using Ficoll-Histopaque density gradient centrifugation and then cryopreserved in the vapor phase of liquid nitrogen. Analytical flow cytometry was used to check the purity and quantity of each magnetically sorted T cell population. Each sorted fraction had its genomic DNA isolated and then quantified by UV absorbance on a Nanodrop 2000c.

The V and J segments used are TRBV28 and TRBJ2-1, with the D gene not clear enough to name. The source of this sequence is a young man in good health. The sample was memory CD4+ T cells sorted from blood. The cell subset or site tag for this specimen amounts to: CD45RA-negative fraction. Read as DNA, the sequence is TGTGCCAGCAGTCGGTACAATGAGCAGTTCTTC. Protein translation: CASSRYNEQFF.